A few counts support the clone carrying this TCR beta chain. The antigen remains unidentified. This sample was taken from a study of T cells in Graves' hyperthyroidism and ophthalmopathy. Across the whole study: At initial diagnosis, before any treatment had begun, peripheral blood was obtained.

Study observations and caveats: The majority of expanded thyroid clonotypes above 0.001 also appeared in blood.

There were TCR beta CDR3 regions amplified from RNA transcripts. First-round RT-PCR with HTBI primers amplified the TCR CDR3 region. TCRdb reprocessed the multiplex PCR reads via MiXCR and lists one record per CDR3 protein. Counted here are hundreds of thousands of distinct CDR3 sequences, roughly 17% occurring once; the ten biggest clones make up about 3.8%. With V trimmed by 5 bases and J by 4 bases, 11 bases remained unmatched. This CDR3 is built from 17 residues. Germline CDR1 and CDR2: SEHNR and FQNEAQ (reference sequence). The clonotype originates from a woman younger than 45 with Graves' hyperthyroidism. The chain uses TRBV7-9 and TRBJ2-3; 11 nucleotides match TRBD1. The source material was blood. Written as DNA, the CDR3 is TGTGCCAGCAGCCGTTACCGGGACAGGGGGTCTCCAGATACGCAGTATTTT. Its translation is CASSRYRDRGSPDTQYF. The full variable domain, completed using reference TRBV7-9 and TRBJ2-3, is DTGVSQNPRHKITKRGQNVTFRCDPISEHNRLYWYRQTLGQGPEFLTYFQNEAQLEKSRLLSDRFSAERPKGSFSTLEIQRTEQGDSAMYLCASSRYRDRGSPDTQYFGPGTRLTVL.